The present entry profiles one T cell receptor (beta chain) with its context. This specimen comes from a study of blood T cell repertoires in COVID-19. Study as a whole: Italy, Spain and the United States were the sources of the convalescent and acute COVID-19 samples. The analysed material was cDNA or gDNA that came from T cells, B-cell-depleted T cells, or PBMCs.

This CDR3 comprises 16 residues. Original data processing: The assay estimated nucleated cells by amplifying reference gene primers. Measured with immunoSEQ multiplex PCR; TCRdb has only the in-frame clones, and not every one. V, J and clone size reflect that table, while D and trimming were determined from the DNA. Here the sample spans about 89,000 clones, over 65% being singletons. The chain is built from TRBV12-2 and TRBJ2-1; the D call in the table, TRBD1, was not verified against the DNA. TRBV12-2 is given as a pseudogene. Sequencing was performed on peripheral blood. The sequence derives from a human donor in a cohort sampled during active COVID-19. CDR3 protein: CASRLRDKSSYNEQFF. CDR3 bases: TGTGCAAGTCGCCTAAGGGACAAAAGCTCCTACAATGAGCAGTTCTTC.